The rows below give T cell receptor beta chains drawn from one sample of a study of chemoradiotherapy in HPV16-positive cancers. Only in-frame clones appear in the TCRdb table, and some are missing; sequencing was by immunoSEQ multiplex PCR. Of roughly 4,500 clones in the sample, roughly 83% are singletons; the top ten hold 15% to 20%. The material sequenced was tumor tissue, taken from a patient who underwent chemoradiotherapy. These receptors originate from a human donor with HPV-associated anogenital cancer. CDR3s include the opening cysteine and the closing phenylalanine or tryptophan. Fields, in order: clone size, CDR3 length, J gene, V gene, D gene, CDR3 protein, CDR3 DNA. The D gene is left open where the match is weak. A row's size may be missing; if present it is once, few, many or a size class.

NA 13 TRBJ2-1 TRBV25-1 NA CASSLTQGNEQFF TGTGCCAGCAGTTTAACACAGGGTAATGAGCAGTTCTTC
NA 18 TRBJ2-7 TRBV5-5 NA CASSSAFRGGTLTYEQYF TGTGCCAGCAGCTCCGCCTTTCGTGGAGGGACACTCACCTACGAGCAGTACTTC
NA 16 TRBJ2-7 TRBV4-1 NA CASSQDIQRSSYEQYF TGCGCCAGCAGCCAAGATATCCAGCGGTCCTCCTACGAGCAGTACTTC
NA 15 TRBJ2-3 TRBV7-6 TRBD2 CASSPTSGLTDTQYF TGTGCCAGCAGCCCAACTAGCGGCCTCACAGATACGCAGTATTTT
NA 13 TRBJ2-7 TRBV4-3 TRBD2 CASSPSGGYEQYF TGCGCCAGCAGCCCTAGCGGGGGCTACGAGCAGTACTTC
NA 14 TRBJ1-1 TRBV6-1 TRBD1 CASSISGGLGEAFF TGTGCCAGCAGTATCTCAGGGGGCTTGGGTGAAGCTTTCTTT
NA 13 TRBJ1-2 TRBV11-2 NA CASAALEGLGYTF TGTGCCAGCGCCGCCTTGGAGGGCTTAGGCTACACCTTC
NA 13 TRBJ1-2 TRBV7-8 NA CASSFNGRYGYTF TGTGCCAGCAGCTTCAATGGACGCTATGGCTACACCTTC
once 13 TRBJ2-7 TRBV29-1 NA CSVGLISSYEQYF TGCAGCGTTGGTCTCATAAGCTCCTACGAGCAGTACTTC
once 15 TRBJ2-5 TRBV4-1 NA CASSQEIRLPGTQYF TGCGCCAGCAGCCAAGAAATCCGACTACCGGGTACCCAGTACTTC
NA 13 TRBJ2-5 TRBV1 NA CTSSQAFRQTQYF TGCACCAGCAGCCAGGCGTTTAGGCAGACCCAGTACTTC
NA 14 TRBJ1-5 TRBV9 NA CASSVGNSNQPQHF TGTGCCAGCAGCGTAGGTAATAGCAATCAGCCCCAGCATTTT
NA 16 TRBJ1-4 TRBV28 NA CASRSQRGATNEKLFF TGTGCCAGCCGATCGCAGAGAGGGGCCACTAATGAAAAACTGTTTTTT
NA 15 TRBJ2-1 TRBV2 TRBD2 CASISGSRSYNEQFF TGTGCCAGCATTAGCGGGAGTAGGTCCTACAATGAGCAGTTCTTC
NA 14 TRBJ2-1 TRBV19 NA CASSVVFPGYEQFF TGTGCCAGTAGTGTGGTTTTCCCGGGGTATGAGCAGTTCTTC